A single sample gave rise to the 20 T cell receptor beta chains below, sequenced in a study of CD8+ T cells in alopecia areata. Extracted from the samples, RNA was reverse transcribed into cDNA to serve as the sequencing template. This table comes from immunoSEQ multiplex PCR, and its TCRdb copy is limited to in-frame clones, with some not included. Among 140,000 or so clones listed, about 51% were seen once. Sequenced material: CD4+ T cells sorted from blood, taken at week 0. Every receptor here comes from a human donor with alopecia areata.

This clone was recorded at least ten times. The same CDR3 is also encoded by other DNA sequences in this sample. In DNA, the CDR3 is TGTGCCAGCTCACCGGAAGACAATGAGCAGTTCTTC. Translating gives CASSPEDNEQFF. The chain is built from TRBV18 and TRBJ2-1, with D uncertain. Germline CDR1 KGHSH, CDR2 LQKENI. The CDR3 has 12 amino acids. V dropped 3 bases and J dropped 5 bases, with 5 bases sitting between them.

This chain uses TRBV9 with TRBJ2-3; no clear D gene. V shed 0 bases and J shed 6 bases, with 11 bases lying between them. Germline V CDR1 and CDR2: SGDLS, YYNGEE. The CDR3 covers 14 residues. The CDR3 DNA follows: TGTGCCAGCAGCGTAGGAGGAACTACCGATACGCAGTATTTT. Its translation is CASSVGGTTDTQYF.

V and J are TRBV6-5 and TRBJ2-5; no definite D call. The V and J ends lost 0 bases and 2 bases respectively, with 7 bases between them. Germline V gene sequence: CDR1 MNHEY, CDR2 SVGAGI. CDR3 size: 14 residues. In nucleotides, the CDR3 is TGTGCCAGCAGTTACTCGGCGCCACAAGAGACCCAGTACTTC. Its protein is CASSYSAPQETQYF.

The rearrangement uses TRBV5-6 and TRBJ2-7, with 8 positions matching TRBD2. J lost 3 bases, V lost 0 bases, and 5 bases had no gene match. In germline, CDR1 is SGHDT, CDR2 YYEEEE. The CDR3 runs 15 residues. The CDR3 sequence: CASSLGGLGVYEQYF. The DNA of the CDR3 is TGTGCCAGCAGCTTGGGGGGACTAGGAGTCTACGAGCAGTACTTC. The full variable domain, its missing parts supplied by reference TRBV5-6 and TRBJ2-7, is DAGVTQSPTHLIKTRGQQVTLRCSPKSGHDTVSWYQQALGQGPQFIFQYYEEEERQRGNFPDRFSGHQFPNYSSELNVNALLLGDSALYLCASSLGGLGVYEQYFGPGTRLTVT.

V usage is TRBV7-2 and J usage is TRBJ2-7, with a tentative D call TRBD2 (6 bases). This CDR3 is built from 14 residues. The germline gives CDR1 SGHTA, CDR2 FQGNSA. V was trimmed by 2 bases and J by 3 bases, leaving 11 bases between them. The CDR3 protein is CASSLRAGIYEQYF. The CDR3 nucleotides read TGTGCCAGCAGCTTAAGGGCGGGAATCTACGAGCAGTACTTC.

The chain employs TRBV28 and TRBJ1-2; possible D gene TRBD1, 6 bases. V was clipped by 4 bases and J by 1 base, with 10 bases between them. Germline loops: CDR1 MDHEN, CDR2 SYDVKM. The length of the CDR3 is 14 residues. CDR3 DNA: TGTGCCAGCAGTTCAGGGGCGCTTAACTATGGCTACACCTTC. Translated: CASSSGALNYGYTF.

Only a few counts were recorded for this clone. The chain recombines TRBV30 with TRBJ1-1, with D hard to call. Trimming took 6 bases from V and 5 from J, leaving 13 bases between them. Germline loops: CDR1 GTSNPN, CDR2 SVGIG (reference sequence). The CDR3 sequence is 12 residues long. CDR3 residues: CACAFMQTEAFF. CDR3 nucleotides: TGTGCCTGCGCCTTCATGCAGACTGAAGCTTTCTTT.

A single count supports this clone. The chain combines TRBV10-3 with TRBJ1-5; D remains unclear. In germline, CDR1 is ENHRY, CDR2 SYGVKD. The germline V and J ends were trimmed by 6 bases and 4 bases, with 7 bases remaining between them. The CDR3 spans 12 residues. Here the CDR3 DNA reads TGTGCCATCAGGGCCCCGAATCAGCCCCAGCATTTT. The encoded protein is CAIRAPNQPQHF.

This clone was seen a handful of times. V and J are TRBV30 and TRBJ2-1, with 11 bases identical to TRBD2. Germline loops: CDR1 GTSNPN, CDR2 SVGIG (reference sequence). The CDR3 contains 14 residues. Losses at the gene ends were 2 bases for V and 8 bases for J; bases not matched to a gene: 5. The CDR3 DNA reads TGTGCCTGGAGTAGACTAGCGGGAAGGGATGAGCAGTTCTTC. Amino acid sequence: CAWSRLAGRDEQFF.

The chain carries TRBV4-3 and TRBJ2-7; D is tentatively TRBD1 or TRBD2 (6 bases each). This CDR3 contains 15 residues. The V gene lost 0 bases and the J gene lost 0 bases, with 9 bases spanning the gap. From germline, CDR1 is LGHNA and CDR2 YSLEER. CDR3 bases: TGCGCCAGCAGCCAAGAAGGGGGGAGCTCCTACGAGCAGTACTTC. The encoded protein is CASSQEGGSSYEQYF.

This clone was counted a few times. The chain employs TRBV5-1 and TRBJ2-1; 8 bases are shared with TRBD1. Germline V gene lookup returns CDR1 SGHRS and CDR2 YFSETQ. V shed 3 bases and J 5 bases; nucleotides not matched to a gene: 1. CDR3 size: 13 residues. Written as DNA, the CDR3 is TGCGCCAGCAGCTGGGACAGGCACAATGAGCAGTTCTTC. Protein: CASSWDRHNEQFF. The full variable domain, completed using reference TRBV5-1 and TRBJ2-1, is KAGVTQTPRYLIKTRGQQVTLSCSPISGHRSVSWYQQTPGQGLQFLFEYFSETQRNKGNFPGRFSGRQFSNSRSEMNVSTLELGDSALYLCASSWDRHNEQFFGPGTRLTVL.

The chain recombines TRBV30 with TRBJ2-6; D gene uncertain. This CDR3 is built from 16 residues. CDR1 and CDR2 from the germline V gene are GTSNPN and SVGIG (reference sequence). The ends were cut back, 3 bases at V and 0 bases at J, with 12 bases in the middle. The CDR3 sequence: CAWSWALPSGANVLTF. CDR3 bases: TGTGCCTGGAGCTGGGCTCTACCCTCTGGGGCCAACGTCCTGACTTTC.

This sequence joins TRBV25-1 and TRBJ1-1, with D maybe TRBD1 (5 bases). CDR3 length: 13 residues. Germline V gives CDR1 MGHDK, CDR2 SYGVNS. V was shortened by 6 bases and J by 5 bases, with 13 bases between the two germline ends. CDR3 in amino acids: CASSLVGTTEAFF. DNA for the CDR3: TGTGCCAGCAGCCTTGTTGGGACGACTGAAGCTTTCTTT.

The rearrangement joins TRBV7-2 to TRBJ2-7; maybe TRBD1 (5 bases). The CDR3 length is 15 residues. Germline CDR1 is SGHTA and CDR2 is FQGNSA. Trimming stripped 2 bases from V and 3 bases from J, with 14 bases between. CDR3 residues: CASSLSLRDLYEQYF. The CDR3 DNA follows: TGTGCCAGCAGCTTATCCCTCAGGGATCTCTACGAGCAGTACTTC.

The genes are TRBV29-1 and TRBJ2-7; D might be TRBD1 (5 bases). The germline V gene encodes CDR1 SQVTM and CDR2 ANQGSEA. The CDR3 has 12 residues. Trimming left V 7 bases short and J 4 bases short, with 14 bases between. In DNA form, the CDR3 reads TGCAGCGCTGGAAAAGGGGATTACGAGCAGTACTTC. It specifies CSAGKGDYEQYF.

This clone appeared a few times. The chain uses TRBV7-9 and TRBJ1-2, with 8 bases that match TRBD1. Germline lookup yields CDR1 SEHNR and CDR2 FQNEAQ (reference sequence). The CDR3 consists of 14 residues. V was pared by 4 bases and J by 4 bases, with 5 bases of the junction left unmatched. The CDR3 is CASSSDRGTYGYTF. The CDR3 nucleotides read TGTGCCAGCAGCTCCGACAGGGGTACCTATGGCTACACCTTC.

In nucleotides, the CDR3 is TGCGCCAGCCTCGTTGAGAGTAACTCCTACGAGCAGTACTTC. Translation: CASLVESNSYEQYF. This sequence joins TRBV23-1 and TRBJ2-7, with D uncertain. TRBV23-1 is an ORF, with its function uncertain. The V end lost 8 bases, the J end lost 0 bases, and 14 bases lay between the germline ends. The CDR3 contains 14 residues.

The chain couples TRBV29-1 to TRBJ2-3; unclear D gene. Per germline, CDR1 SQVTM and CDR2 ANQGSEA. This CDR3 spans 13 amino acids. The V and J ends lost 5 bases and 2 bases respectively, with 11 bases between them. This CDR3 reads CSVTMPNTDTQYF. CDR3 bases: TGCAGCGTTACCATGCCCAACACAGATACGCAGTATTTT.

This clone was observed once. The chain combines TRBV27 with TRBJ2-5; the match to TRBD2 covers 10 bases. CDR3 length equals 19 residues. Germline CDR1 and CDR2: MNHEY and SMNVEV (reference sequence). With 2 bases clipped from V and 3 bases from J, the junction kept 15 bases outside the gene matches. CDR3 DNA: TGTGCCAGCAGTTTAACAGGGGGTCGGGGTCTAGCGGGAGAAGAGACCCAGTACTTC. Its translation: CASSLTGGRGLAGEETQYF.

The rearrangement joins TRBV5-4 to TRBJ2-1; D not resolved. CDR3 length equals 14 residues. Germline V gives CDR1 SGHNT, CDR2 YYREEE (reference sequence). V was cut by 0 bases and J by 3 bases, with 7 bases left in between. The CDR3 here is CASSLVNDYNEQFF. In nucleotides, the CDR3 is TGTGCCAGCAGCTTGGTTAACGACTACAATGAGCAGTTCTTC.